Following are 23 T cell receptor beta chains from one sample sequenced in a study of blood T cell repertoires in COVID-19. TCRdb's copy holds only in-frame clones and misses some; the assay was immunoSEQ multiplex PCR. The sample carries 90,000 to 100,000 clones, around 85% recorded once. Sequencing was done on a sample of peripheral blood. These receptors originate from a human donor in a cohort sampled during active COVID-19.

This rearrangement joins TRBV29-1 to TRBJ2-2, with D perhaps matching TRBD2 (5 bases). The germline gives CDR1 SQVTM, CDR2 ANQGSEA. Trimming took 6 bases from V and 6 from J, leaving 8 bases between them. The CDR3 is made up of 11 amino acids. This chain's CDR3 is CSVGEAGELFF. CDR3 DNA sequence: TGCAGCGTCGGGGAAGCCGGGGAGCTGTTTTTT.

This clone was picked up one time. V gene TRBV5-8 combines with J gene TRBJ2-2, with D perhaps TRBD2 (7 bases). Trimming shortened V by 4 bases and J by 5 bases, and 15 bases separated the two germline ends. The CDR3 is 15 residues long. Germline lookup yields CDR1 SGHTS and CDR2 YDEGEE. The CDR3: CASSLGGLKTGELFF. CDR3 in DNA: TGTGCCAGCAGCCTGGGGGGGCTTAAGACCGGGGAGCTGTTTTTT.

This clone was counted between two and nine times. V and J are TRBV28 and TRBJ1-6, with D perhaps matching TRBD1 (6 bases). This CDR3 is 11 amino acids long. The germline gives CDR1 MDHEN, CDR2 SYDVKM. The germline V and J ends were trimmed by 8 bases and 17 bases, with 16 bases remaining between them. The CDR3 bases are TGTGCCAGCGCCGGAACAGGGATAGTCCACTTT. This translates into CASAGTGIVHF.

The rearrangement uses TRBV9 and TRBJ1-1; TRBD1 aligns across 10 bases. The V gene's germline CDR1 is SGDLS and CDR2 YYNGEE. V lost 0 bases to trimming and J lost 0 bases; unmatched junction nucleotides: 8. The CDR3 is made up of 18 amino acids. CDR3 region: CASSVGQGASLVNTEAFF. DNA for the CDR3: TGTGCCAGCAGCGTAGGACAGGGGGCATCGCTGGTGAACACTGAAGCTTTCTTT.

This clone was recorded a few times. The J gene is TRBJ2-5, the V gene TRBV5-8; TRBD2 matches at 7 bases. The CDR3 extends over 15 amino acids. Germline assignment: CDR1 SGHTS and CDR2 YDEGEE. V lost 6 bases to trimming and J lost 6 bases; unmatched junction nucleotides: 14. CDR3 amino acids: CASKPRGVNVKTQYF. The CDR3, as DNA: TGTGCCAGCAAGCCCCGGGGGGTAAACGTAAAGACCCAGTACTTC. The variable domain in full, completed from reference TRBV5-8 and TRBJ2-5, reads EAGVTQSPTHLIKTRGQQATLRCSPISGHTSVYWYQQALGLGLQFLLWYDEGEERNRGNFPPRFSGRQFPNYSSELNVNALELEDSALYLCASKPRGVNVKTQYFGPGTRLLVL.

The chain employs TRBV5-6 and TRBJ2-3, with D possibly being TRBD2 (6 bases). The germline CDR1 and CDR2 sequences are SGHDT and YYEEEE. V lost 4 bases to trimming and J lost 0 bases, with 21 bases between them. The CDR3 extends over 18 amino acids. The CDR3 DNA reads TGTGCCAGCAGCCGGATTTTAGCGGTATTGGGAAGCACAGATACGCAGTATTTT. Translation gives CASSRILAVLGSTDTQYF.

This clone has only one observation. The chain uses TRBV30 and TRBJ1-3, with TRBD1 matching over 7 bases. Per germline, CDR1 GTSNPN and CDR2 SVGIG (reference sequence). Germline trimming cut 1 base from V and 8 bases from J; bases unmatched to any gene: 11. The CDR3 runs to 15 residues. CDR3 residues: CAWSGGQAVGDTIYF. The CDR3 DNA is TGTGCCTGGAGTGGAGGACAGGCTGTGGGTGACACCATATATTTT.

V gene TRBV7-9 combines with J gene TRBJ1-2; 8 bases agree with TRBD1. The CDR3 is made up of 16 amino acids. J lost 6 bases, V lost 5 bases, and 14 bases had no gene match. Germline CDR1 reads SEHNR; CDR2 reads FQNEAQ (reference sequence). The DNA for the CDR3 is TGTGCCAGCAGCCACAAAGCGGACAGGGAGTATCATGGCTACACCTTC. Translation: CASSHKADREYHGYTF.

Written as DNA, the CDR3 is TGTGCCATCAGTCCACAGGGGTTTCTCTCTGGAAACACCATATATTTT. Translated: CAISPQGFLSGNTIYF. The chain joins TRBV10-3 to TRBJ1-3; 7 bases align to TRBD1. With V trimmed by 5 bases and J by 0 bases, 7 bases remained unmatched. The CDR3 is made up of 16 amino acids. Germline values: CDR1 ENHRY, CDR2 SYGVKD.

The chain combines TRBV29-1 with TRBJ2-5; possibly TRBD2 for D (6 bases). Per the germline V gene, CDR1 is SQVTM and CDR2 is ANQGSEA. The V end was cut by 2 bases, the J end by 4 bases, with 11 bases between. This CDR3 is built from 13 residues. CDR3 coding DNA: TGCAGCGTTGAAAGGTGGAGGGGAGAGACCCAGTACTTC. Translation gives CSVERWRGETQYF.

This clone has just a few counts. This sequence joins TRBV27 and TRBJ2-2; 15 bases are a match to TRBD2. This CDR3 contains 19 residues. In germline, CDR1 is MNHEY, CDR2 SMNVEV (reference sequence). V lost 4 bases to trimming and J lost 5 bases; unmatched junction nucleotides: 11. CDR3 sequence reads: CASSSYGLAGGPSTGELFF. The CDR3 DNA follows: TGTGCCAGCAGTTCCTATGGACTAGCGGGAGGGCCGAGTACCGGGGAGCTGTTTTTT.

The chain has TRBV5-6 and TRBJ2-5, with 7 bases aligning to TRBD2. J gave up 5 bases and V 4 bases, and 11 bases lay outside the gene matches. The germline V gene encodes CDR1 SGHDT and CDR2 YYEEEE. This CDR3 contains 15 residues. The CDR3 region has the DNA TGTGCCAGCAGCCCTAGCGGACCAGCGTTGGAGACCCAGTACTTC. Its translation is CASSPSGPALETQYF. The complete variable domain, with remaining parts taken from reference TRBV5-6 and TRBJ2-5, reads DAGVTQSPTHLIKTRGQQVTLRCSPKSGHDTVSWYQQALGQGPQFIFQYYEEEERQRGNFPDRFSGHQFPNYSSELNVNALLLGDSALYLCASSPSGPALETQYFGPGTRLLVL.

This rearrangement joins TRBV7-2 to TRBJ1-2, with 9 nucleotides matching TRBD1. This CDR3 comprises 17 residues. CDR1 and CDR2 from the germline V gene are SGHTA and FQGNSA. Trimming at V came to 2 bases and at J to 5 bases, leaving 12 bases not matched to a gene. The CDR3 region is CASSLPGQGQIWYGYTF. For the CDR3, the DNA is TGTGCCAGCAGCTTACCGGGACAGGGTCAAATATGGTATGGCTACACCTTC. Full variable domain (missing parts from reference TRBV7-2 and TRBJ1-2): GAGVSQSPSNKVTEKGKDVELRCDPISGHTALYWYRQSLGQGLEFLIYFQGNSAPDKSGLPSDRFSAERTGGSVSTLTIQRTQQEDSAVYLCASSLPGQGQIWYGYTFGSGTRLTVV.

This chain's CDR3 is CASSPGGSMDEQFF. The CDR3 nucleotides are TGTGCCAGCAGTCCTGGCGGGAGCATGGATGAGCAGTTCTTC. J is TRBJ2-1 and V is TRBV28, with TRBD2 matching 7 bases. The CDR3 runs to 14 residues. Germline assignment: CDR1 MDHEN and CDR2 SYDVKM. The J segment lost 8 bases and the V segment lost 5 bases, leaving 9 bases of the junction unmatched.

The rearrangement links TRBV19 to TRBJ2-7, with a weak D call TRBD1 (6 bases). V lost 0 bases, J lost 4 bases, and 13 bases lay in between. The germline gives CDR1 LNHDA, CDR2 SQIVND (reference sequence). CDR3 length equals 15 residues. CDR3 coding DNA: TGTGCCAGTAGTATAGACGGGACACACCCTTACGAGCAGTACTTC. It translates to CASSIDGTHPYEQYF.

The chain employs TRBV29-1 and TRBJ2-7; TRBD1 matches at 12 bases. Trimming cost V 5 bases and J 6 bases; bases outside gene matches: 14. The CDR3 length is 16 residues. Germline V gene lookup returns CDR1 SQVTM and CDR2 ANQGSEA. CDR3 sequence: CSVLSGQGALLSEQYF. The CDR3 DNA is TGCAGCGTTCTCTCGGGACAGGGGGCGCTCCTCAGCGAGCAGTACTTC.

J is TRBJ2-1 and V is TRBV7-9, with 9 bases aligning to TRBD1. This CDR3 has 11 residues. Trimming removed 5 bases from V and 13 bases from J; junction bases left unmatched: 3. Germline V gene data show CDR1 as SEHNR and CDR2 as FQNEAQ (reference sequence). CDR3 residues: CASSRGQGQFF. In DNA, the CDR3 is TGTGCCAGCAGCCGGGGACAGGGTCAGTTCTTC.

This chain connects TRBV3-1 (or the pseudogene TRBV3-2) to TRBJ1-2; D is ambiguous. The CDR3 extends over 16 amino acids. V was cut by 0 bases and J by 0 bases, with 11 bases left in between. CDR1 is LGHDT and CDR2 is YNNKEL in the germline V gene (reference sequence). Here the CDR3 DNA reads TGTGCCAGCAGCCAAGATAGTGCGATTTCTAACTATGGCTACACCTTC. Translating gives CASSQDSAISNYGYTF.

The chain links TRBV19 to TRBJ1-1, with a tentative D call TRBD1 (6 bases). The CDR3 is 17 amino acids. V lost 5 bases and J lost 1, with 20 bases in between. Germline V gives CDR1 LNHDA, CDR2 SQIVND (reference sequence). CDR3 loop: CASSSREQGSWNTEAFF. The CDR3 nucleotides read TGTGCCAGTAGTTCACGCGAGCAGGGGAGCTGGAACACTGAAGCTTTCTTT.

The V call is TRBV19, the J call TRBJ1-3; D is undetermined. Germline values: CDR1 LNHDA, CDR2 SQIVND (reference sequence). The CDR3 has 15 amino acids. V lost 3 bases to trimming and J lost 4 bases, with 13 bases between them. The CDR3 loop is CASSIGSGPGNTIYF. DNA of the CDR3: TGTGCCAGTAGTATTGGCTCGGGTCCAGGAAACACCATATATTTT. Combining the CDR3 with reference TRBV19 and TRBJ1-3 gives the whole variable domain DGGITQSPKYLFRKEGQNVTLSCEQNLNHDAMYWYRQDPGQGLRLIYYSQIVNDFQKGDIAEGYSVSREKKESFPLTVTSAQKNPTAFYLCASSIGSGPGNTIYFGEGSWLTVV.

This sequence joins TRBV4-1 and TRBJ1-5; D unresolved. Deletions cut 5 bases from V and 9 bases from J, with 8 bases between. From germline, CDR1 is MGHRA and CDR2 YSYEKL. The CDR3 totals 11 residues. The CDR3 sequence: CASSTPGPQHF. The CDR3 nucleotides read TGCGCCAGCAGCACTCCGGGGCCCCAGCATTTT.

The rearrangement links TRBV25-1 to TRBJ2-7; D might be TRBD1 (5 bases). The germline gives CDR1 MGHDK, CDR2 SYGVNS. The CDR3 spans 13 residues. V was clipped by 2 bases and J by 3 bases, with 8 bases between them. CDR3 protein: CASSEQGHYEQYF. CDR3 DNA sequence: TGTGCCAGCAGTGAACAGGGCCACTACGAGCAGTACTTC.

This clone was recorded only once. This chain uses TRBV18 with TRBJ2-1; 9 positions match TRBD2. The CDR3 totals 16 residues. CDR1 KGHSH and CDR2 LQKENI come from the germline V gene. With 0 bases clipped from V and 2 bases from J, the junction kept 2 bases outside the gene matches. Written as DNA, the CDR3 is TGTGCCAGCTCACCACCGAGCGGGAGGACCTACAATGAGCAGTTCTTC. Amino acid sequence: CASSPPSGRTYNEQFF.